The clone carrying this T cell receptor beta chain occurred many times. This sample is drawn from a study of identical twins. Healthy Caucasians made up all donors. TCRdb reanalysed the 5' RACE reads using MiXCR and keeps one entry per CDR3 protein. The table lists hundreds of thousands of distinct CDR3 sequences, more than 9% of them singletons. Germline CDR1 reads DFQATT; CDR2 reads SNEGSKA (reference sequence). CDR3 length: 19 residues. V shed 2 bases and J shed 3 bases, with 26 bases lying between them. This sample also belongs to another study, concerning yellow fever vaccine responses in identical twins.

This sequence originates from a woman younger than 30 in good health. Material for sequencing was CD8+ T cells sorted from blood. The chain uses TRBV20-1 and TRBJ2-1; perhaps TRBD2 as D (7 bases). The CDR3 reads CSARPYRGGRPTDYNEQFF. DNA of the CDR3: TGCAGTGCTAGACCTTATAGGGGGGGTAGGCCCACCGACTACAATGAGCAGTTCTTC.